This TCR beta chain was identified in a study of T-cell reconstitution after alpha-beta-depleted transplantation in children. General observations from the study: As was reported, about two months after transplant, alpha-beta T cells came from several hundred expanded graft clones. After transplant, high TCRbeta diversity at day 60 in some patients arose from surviving recipient T cells and thymic progenitors. One year post-transplant, T-cell counts and diversity were largely derived from T cells produced anew.

The V gene's germline CDR1 is LNHDA and CDR2 SQIVND (reference sequence). This CDR3 spans 16 amino acids. The ends were cut back, 8 bases at V and 4 bases at J, with 23 bases in the middle. The library targeted TCRbeta and was prepared with unique molecular identifiers. TCRdb called the PCR reads again in MiXCR, with one record for every CDR3 protein. The sample has over 200,000 distinct CDR3 sequences, roughly 11% seen once. This clonotype was found many times. Its antigen is undetermined. This sample comprised PBMCs, obtained before TCRalphabeta/CD19-depleted stem cell transplant. The rearrangement links TRBV19 to TRBJ1-2; D possibly corresponds to TRBD1 (5 bases). This clonotype was obtained from a child less than two years old with acute myeloid leukemia, due to receive a stem cell transplant. The CDR3 DNA reads TGTGCCAGTTTGCGCTTGGGGGAAGGCGAAAGCTATGGCTACACCTTC. This sequence encodes CASLRLGEGESYGYTF. Full variable domain (remainder filled in from reference TRBV19 and TRBJ1-2): DGGITQSPKYLFRKEGQNVTLSCEQNLNHDAMYWYRQDPGQGLRLIYYSQIVNDFQKGDIAEGYSVSREKKESFPLTVTSAQKNPTAFYLCASLRLGEGESYGYTFGSGTRLTVV.